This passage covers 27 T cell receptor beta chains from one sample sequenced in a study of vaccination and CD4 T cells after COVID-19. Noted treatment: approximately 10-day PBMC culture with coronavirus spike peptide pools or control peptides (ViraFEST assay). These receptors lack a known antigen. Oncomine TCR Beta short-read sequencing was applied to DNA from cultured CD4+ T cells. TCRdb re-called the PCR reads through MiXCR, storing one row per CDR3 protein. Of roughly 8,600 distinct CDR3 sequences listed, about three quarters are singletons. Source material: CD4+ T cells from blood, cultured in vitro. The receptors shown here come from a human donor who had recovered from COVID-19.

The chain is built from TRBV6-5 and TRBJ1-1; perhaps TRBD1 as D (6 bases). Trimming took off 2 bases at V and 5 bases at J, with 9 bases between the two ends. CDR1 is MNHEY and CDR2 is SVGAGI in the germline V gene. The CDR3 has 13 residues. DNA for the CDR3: TGTGCCAGCAGTTACGGTACAGGGACTGAAGCTTTCTTT. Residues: CASSYGTGTEAFF.

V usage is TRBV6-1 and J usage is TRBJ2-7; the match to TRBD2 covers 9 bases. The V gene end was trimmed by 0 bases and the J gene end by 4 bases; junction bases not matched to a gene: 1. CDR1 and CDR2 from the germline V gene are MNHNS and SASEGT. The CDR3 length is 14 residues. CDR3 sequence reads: CASSEASGRYEQYF. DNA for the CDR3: TGTGCCAGCAGTGAAGCTAGCGGGAGATACGAGCAGTACTTC.

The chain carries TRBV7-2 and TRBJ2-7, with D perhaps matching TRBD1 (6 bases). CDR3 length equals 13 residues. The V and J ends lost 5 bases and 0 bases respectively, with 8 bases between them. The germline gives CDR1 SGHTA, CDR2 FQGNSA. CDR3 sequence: CASSQGPSYEQYF. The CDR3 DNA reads TGTGCCAGCAGCCAGGGGCCCTCCTACGAGCAGTACTTC.

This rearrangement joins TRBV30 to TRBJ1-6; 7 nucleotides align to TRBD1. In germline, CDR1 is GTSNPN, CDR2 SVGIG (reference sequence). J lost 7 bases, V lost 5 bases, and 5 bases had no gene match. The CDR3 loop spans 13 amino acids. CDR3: CAWQGEPNSPLHF. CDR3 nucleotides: TGTGCCTGGCAGGGGGAACCCAATTCACCCCTCCACTTT.

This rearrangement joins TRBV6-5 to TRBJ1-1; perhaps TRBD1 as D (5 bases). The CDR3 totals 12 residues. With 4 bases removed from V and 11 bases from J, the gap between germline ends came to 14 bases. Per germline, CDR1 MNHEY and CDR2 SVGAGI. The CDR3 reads CASSSPGSAAFF. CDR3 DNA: TGTGCCAGCAGTTCCCCAGGGTCTGCCGCTTTCTTT.

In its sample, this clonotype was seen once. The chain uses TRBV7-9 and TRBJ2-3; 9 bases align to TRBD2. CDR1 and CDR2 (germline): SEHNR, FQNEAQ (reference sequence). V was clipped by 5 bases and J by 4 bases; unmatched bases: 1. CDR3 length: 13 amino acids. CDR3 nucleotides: TGTGCCAGCAGCGGCGGGAGGGCAGATACGCAGTATTTT. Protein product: CASSGGRADTQYF. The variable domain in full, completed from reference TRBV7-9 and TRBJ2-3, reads DTGVSQNPRHKITKRGQNVTFRCDPISEHNRLYWYRQTLGQGPEFLTYFQNEAQLEKSRLLSDRFSAERPKGSFSTLEIQRTEQGDSAMYLCASSGGRADTQYFGPGTRLTVL.

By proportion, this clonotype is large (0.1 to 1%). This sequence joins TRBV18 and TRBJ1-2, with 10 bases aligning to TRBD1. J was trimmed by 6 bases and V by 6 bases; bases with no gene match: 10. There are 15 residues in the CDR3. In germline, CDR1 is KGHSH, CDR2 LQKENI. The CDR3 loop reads CASSEGDRGSDGYTF. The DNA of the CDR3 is TGTGCCAGCTCGGAAGGGGACAGGGGAAGCGATGGCTACACCTTC.

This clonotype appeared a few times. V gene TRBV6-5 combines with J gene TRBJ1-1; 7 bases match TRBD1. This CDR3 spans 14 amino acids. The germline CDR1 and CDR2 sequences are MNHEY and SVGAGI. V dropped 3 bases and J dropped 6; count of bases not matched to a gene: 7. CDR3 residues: CASSYKGARAEAFF. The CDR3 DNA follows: TGTGCCAGCAGTTATAAGGGGGCAAGGGCTGAAGCTTTCTTT.

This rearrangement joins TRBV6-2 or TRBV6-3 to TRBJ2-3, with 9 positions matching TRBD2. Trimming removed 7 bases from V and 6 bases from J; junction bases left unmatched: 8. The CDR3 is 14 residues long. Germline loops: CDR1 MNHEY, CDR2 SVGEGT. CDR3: CASTSGGFVDTQYF. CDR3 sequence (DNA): TGTGCCAGCACCAGCGGGGGGTTTGTGGATACGCAGTATTTT.

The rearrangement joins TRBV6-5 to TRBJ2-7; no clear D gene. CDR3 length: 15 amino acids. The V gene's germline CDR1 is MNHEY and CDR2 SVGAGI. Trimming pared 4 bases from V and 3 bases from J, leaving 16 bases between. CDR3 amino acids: CASSLGRQTLYEQYF. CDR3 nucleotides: TGTGCCAGCAGTTTGGGTCGGCAGACCCTCTACGAGCAGTACTTC.

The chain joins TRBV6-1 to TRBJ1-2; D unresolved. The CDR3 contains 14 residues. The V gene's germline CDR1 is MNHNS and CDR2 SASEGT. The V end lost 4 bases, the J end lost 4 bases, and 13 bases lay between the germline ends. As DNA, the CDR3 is TGTGCCAGCAGTGTGGTAGGGCCCCTCTATGGCTACACCTTC. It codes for CASSVVGPLYGYTF.

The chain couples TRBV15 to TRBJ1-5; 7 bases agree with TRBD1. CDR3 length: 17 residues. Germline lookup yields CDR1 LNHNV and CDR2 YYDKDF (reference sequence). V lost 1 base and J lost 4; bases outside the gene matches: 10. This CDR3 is CATSRAGRDRENQPQHF. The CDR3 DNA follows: TGTGCCACCAGCAGAGCAGGACGCGACAGGGAAAATCAGCCCCAGCATTTT. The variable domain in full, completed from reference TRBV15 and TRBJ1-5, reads DAMVIQNPRYQVTQFGKPVTLSCSQTLNHNVMYWYQQKSSQAPKLLFHYYDKDFNNEADTPDNFQSRRPNTSFCFLDIRSPGLGDTAMYLCATSRAGRDRENQPQHFGDGTRLSIL.

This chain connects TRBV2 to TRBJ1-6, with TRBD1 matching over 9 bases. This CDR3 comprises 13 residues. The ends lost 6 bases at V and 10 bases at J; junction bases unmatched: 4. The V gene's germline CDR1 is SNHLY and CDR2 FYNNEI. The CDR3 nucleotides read TGTGCCAGCAGGGGACAGGGCAAATCACCCCTCCACTTT. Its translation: CASRGQGKSPLHF.

CDR3 sequence (DNA): TGTGCCAGCAGTGCCCGACAGGGGGCTTTGACTGAAGCTTTCTTT. This encodes CASSARQGALTEAFF. The chain joins TRBV27 to TRBJ1-1; 10 positions match TRBD1. Germline V gene lookup returns CDR1 MNHEY and CDR2 SMNVEV (reference sequence). The trim removed 5 bases at V and 5 bases at J, leaving 8 bases unmatched. The length of the CDR3 is 15 residues.

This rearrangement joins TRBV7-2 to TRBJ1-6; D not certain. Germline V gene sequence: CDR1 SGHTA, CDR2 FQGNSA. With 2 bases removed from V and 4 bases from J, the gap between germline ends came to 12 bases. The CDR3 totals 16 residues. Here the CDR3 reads CASSLSGRAYNSPLHF. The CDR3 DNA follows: TGTGCCAGCAGCTTATCGGGTAGAGCTTATAATTCACCCCTCCACTTT.

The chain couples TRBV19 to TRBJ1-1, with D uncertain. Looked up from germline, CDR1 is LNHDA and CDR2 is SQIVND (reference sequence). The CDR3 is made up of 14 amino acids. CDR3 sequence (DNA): TGTGCAAGTCGCGGCGGCGGCTGGAACACTGAAGCTTTCTTT. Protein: CASRGGGWNTEAFF.

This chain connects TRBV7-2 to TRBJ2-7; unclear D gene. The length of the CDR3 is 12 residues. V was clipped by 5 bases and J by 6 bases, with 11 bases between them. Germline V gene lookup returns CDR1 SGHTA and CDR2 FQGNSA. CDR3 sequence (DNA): TGTGCCAGCAGCCTGGACGTCGGCGAGCAGTACTTC. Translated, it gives CASSLDVGEQYF.

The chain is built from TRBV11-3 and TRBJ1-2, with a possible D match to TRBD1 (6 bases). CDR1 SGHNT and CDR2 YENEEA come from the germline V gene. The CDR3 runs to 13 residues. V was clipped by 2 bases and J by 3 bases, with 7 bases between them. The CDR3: CASSLYRDYGYTF. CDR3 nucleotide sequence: TGTGCCAGCAGCTTATACAGGGACTATGGCTACACCTTC.

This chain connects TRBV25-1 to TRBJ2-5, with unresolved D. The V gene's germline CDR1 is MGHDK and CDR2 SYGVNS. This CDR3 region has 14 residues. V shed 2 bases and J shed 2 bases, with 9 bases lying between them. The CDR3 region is CASSERSEQETQYF. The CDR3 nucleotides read TGTGCCAGCAGTGAACGGTCAGAGCAAGAGACCCAGTACTTC. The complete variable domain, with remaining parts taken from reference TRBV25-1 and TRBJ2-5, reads EADIYQTPRYLVIGTGKKITLECSQTMGHDKMYWYQQDPGMELHLIHYSYGVNSTEKGDLSSESTVSRIRTEHFPLTLESARPSHTSQYLCASSERSEQETQYFGPGTRLLVL.

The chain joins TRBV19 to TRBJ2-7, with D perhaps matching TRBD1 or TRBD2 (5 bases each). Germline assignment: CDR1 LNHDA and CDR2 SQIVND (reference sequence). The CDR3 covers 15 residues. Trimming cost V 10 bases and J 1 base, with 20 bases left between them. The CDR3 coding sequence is TGTGCCACCAGTCCTCAGGAGGCAGGGTCCTACGAGCAGTACTTC. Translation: CATSPQEAGSYEQYF.

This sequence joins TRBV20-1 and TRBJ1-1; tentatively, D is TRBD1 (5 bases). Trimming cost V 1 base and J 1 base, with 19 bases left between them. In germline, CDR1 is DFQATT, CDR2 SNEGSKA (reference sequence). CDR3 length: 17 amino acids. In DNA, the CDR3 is TGCAGTGCTAGAGCTGCCCGCAGGGACTCCTCGAACACTGAAGCTTTCTTT. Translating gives CSARAARRDSSNTEAFF.

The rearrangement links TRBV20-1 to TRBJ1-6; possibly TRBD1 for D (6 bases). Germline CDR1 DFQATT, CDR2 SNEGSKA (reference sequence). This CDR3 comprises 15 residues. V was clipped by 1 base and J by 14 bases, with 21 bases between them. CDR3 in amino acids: CSARVSGGGGRTLHF. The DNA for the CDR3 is TGCAGTGCTAGAGTCTCGGGGGGCGGGGGAAGGACCCTCCACTTT.

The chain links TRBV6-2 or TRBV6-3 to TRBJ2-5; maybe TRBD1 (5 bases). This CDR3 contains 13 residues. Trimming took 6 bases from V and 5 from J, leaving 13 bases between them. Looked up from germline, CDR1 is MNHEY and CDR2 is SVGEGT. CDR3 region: CASSIRVRETQYF. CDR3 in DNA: TGTGCCAGCAGCATCAGGGTTCGGGAGACCCAGTACTTC.

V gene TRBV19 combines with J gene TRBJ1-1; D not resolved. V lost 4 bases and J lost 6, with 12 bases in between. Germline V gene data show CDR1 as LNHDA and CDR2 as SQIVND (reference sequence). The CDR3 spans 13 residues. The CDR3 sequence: CASSTARRAEAFF. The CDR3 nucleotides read TGTGCCAGTAGTACGGCACGCCGAGCTGAAGCTTTCTTT.

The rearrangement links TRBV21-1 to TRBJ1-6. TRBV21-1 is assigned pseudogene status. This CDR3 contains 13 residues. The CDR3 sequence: CASSKGRPSPLHF. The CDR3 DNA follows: TGTGCCAGCAGCAAAGGAAGGCCCTCACCCCTCCACTTT.

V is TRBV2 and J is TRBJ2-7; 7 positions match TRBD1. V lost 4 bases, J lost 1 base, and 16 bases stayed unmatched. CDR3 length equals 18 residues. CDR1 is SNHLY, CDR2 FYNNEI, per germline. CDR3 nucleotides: TGTGCCAGCAGTGCCACCCCAGGTTGGGACAGCCGATCCTACGAGCAGTACTTC. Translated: CASSATPGWDSRSYEQYF.

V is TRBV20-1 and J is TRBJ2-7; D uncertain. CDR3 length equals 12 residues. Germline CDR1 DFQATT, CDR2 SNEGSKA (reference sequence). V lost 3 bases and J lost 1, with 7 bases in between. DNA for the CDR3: TGCAGTGCTAGCAAGGAGTCCTACGAGCAGTACTTC. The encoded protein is CSASKESYEQYF.